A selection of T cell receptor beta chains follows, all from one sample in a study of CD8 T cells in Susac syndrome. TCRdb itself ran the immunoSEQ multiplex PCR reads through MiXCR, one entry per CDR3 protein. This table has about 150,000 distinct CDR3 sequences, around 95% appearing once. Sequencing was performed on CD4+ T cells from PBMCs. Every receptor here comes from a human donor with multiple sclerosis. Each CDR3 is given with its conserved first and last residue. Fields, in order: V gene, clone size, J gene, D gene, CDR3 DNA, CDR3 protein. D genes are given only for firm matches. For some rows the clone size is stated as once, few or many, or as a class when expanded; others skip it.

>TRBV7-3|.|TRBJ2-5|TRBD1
TGTGCCAGCAGCAAGGGACAGGTGGAGACCCAGTACTTC
CASSKGQVETQYF
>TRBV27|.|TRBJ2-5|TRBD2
TGTGCCAGCAGTACCTCGACTAGCGGGCGGGTGGCCCAGTACTTC
CASSTSTSGRVAQYF
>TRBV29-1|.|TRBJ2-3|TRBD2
TGCAGCGTGGCTAGCGGGAGGGCCTCCAGCACAGATACGCAGTATTTT
CSVASGRASSTDTQYF
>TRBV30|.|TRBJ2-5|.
TGTGCCTGGAGTGTAGGGGTCTTTCGGGAGGAGACCCAGTACTTC
CAWSVGVFREETQYF
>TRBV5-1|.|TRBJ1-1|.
TGCGCCAGCAGCTTGACGGCTGGCACTGAAGCTTTCTTT
CASSLTAGTEAFF
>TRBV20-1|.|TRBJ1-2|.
TGCAGTGCTACGGACATTTTCTATGGCTACACCTTC
CSATDIFYGYTF
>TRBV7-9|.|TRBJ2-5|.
TGTGCCAGCAGCTTAGGGTCCATTCAAGAGACCCAGTACTTC
CASSLGSIQETQYF
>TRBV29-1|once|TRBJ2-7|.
TGCAGCGTTGAAATCCTCGGGGATTACTACGAGCAGTACTTC
CSVEILGDYYEQYF
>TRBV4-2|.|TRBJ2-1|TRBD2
TGTGCCAGCAGCCTCCACCCGACTAGCGGGAGCGGCGAGCAGTTCTTC
CASSLHPTSGSGEQFF
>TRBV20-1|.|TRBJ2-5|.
TGCAGTGCTCCACCTTCACCCGGGACCCCGGAGCAGTACTTC
CSAPPSPGTPEQYF
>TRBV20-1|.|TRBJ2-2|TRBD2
TGCAGTGCTAGAGAAACTAGCGGGAGGAGGACCGGGGAGCTGTTTTTT
CSARETSGRRTGELFF
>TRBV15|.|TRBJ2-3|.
TGTGCCACCAGCAGAGCTGGAAAAGGGCCAGATACGCAGTATTTT
CATSRAGKGPDTQYF
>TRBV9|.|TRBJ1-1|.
TGTGCCAGCAGCGTAGCGGGGGGGGCGTTGGCCACTGAAGCTTTCTTT
CASSVAGGALATEAFF
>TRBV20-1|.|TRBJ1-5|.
TGCAGTGCTAGAGATTGGCAGAACAACAATCAGCCCCAGCATTTT
CSARDWQNNNQPQHF
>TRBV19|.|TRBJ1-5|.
TGTGCCAGTAGTAGATACCCTCAAGTCAATCAGCCCCAGCATTTT
CASSRYPQVNQPQHF
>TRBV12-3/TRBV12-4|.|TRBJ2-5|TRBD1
TGTGCCAGCAGTTTCTTCCGACAGGGAGAGACCCAGTACTTC
CASSFFRQGETQYF
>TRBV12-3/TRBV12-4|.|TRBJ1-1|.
TGTGCCAGCAGTTTAGCGGGCAAGAACTTTGCTGGGAGTGAAGCTTTCTTT
CASSLAGKNFAGSEAFF
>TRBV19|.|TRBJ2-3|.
TGTGCCAGTAGTATCTCAGGCGAGCAGTATTTT
CASSISGEQYF
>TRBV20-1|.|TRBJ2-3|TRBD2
TGCAGTGCTTTAGCGGGGGGAGGGGATACGCAGTATTTT
CSALAGGGDTQYF
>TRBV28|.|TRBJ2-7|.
TGTGCCAGCAGTTTCCCCGTGGCCTACGAGCAGTACTTC
CASSFPVAYEQYF
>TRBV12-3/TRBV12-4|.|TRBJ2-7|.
TGTGCCAGCTCTGTCTCAAGGACCTACGAGCAGTACTTC
CASSVSRTYEQYF
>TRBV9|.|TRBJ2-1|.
TGTGCCAGCAGCGTAGTGGGTCGGTGGGTCGATGAGCAGTTCTTC
CASSVVGRWVDEQFF
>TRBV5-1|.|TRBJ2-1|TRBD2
TGCGCCAGCAGCCAAGGACTAGCGGGAGGGCATGAGCAGTTCTTC
CASSQGLAGGHEQFF
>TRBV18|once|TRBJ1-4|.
TGTGCCAGCTCACCAACGCGAGCAACTAATGAAAAACTGTTTTTT
CASSPTRATNEKLFF
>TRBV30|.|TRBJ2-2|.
TGTGCCTTGAGGACAGTGAGGTACACCGGGGAGCTGTTTTTT
CALRTVRYTGELFF
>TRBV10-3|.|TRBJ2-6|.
TGTGCCATCACTGGGGAAATTGGCCTGGCTGGGGCCAACGTCCTGACTTTC
CAITGEIGLAGANVLTF
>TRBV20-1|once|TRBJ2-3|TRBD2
TGCAGTGCACCAGCGGGGGTCGGAGATACGCAGTATTTT
CSAPAGVGDTQYF
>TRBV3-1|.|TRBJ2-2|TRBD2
TGTGCCAGCACCCTACGACTAGCGACAATGACCGGGGAGCTGTTTTTT
CASTLRLATMTGELFF
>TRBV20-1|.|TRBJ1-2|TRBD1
TGCAGTGCTAGAGGGGACAGGCCTACCGGGGGTGGCTACACCTTC
CSARGDRPTGGGYTF
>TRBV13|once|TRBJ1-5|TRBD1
TGTGCCAGCAGCAAGACAGGGAATCAGCCCCAGCATTTT
CASSKTGNQPQHF
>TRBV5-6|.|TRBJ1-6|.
TGTGCCAGCAGCTTAGGGGGGTTAGGTTCACCCCTCCACTTT
CASSLGGLGSPLHF